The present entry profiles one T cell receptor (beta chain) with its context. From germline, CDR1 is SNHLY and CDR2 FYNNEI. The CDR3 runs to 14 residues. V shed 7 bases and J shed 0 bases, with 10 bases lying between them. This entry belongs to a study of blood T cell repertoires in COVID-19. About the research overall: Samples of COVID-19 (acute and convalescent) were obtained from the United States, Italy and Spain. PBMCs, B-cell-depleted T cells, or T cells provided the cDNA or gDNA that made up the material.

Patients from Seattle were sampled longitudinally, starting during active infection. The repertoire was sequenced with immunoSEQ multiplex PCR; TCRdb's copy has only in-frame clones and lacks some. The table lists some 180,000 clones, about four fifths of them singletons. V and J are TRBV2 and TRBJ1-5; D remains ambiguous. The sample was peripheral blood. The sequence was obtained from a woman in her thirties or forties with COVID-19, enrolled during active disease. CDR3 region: CASTRGLSNQPQHF. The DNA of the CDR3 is TGTGCCAGCACGAGAGGGCTTAGCAATCAGCCCCAGCATTTT. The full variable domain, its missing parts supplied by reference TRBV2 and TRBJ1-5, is EPEVTQTPSHQVTQMGQEVILRCVPISNHLYFYWYRQILGQKVEFLVSFYNNEISEKSEIFDDQFSVERPDGSNFTLKIRSTKLEDSAMYFCASTRGLSNQPQHFGDGTRLSIL.